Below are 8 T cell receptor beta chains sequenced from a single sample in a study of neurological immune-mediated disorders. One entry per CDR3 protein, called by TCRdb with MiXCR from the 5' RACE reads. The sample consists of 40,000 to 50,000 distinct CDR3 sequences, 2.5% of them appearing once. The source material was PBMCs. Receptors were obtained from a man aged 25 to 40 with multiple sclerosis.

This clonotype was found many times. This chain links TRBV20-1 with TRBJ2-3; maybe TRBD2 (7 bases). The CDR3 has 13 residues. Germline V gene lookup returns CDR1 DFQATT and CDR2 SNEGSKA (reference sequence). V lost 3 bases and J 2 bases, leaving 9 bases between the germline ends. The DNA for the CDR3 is TGCAGTGCTAGCGGGGGGCACACAGATACGCAGTATTTT. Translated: CSASGGHTDTQYF.

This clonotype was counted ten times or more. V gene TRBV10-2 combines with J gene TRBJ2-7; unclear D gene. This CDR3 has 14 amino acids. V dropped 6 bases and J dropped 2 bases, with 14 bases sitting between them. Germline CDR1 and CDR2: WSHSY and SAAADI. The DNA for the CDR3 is TGCGCCAGCAGCAACCCGGAGTTTACCTACGAGCAGTACTTC. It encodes CASSNPEFTYEQYF.

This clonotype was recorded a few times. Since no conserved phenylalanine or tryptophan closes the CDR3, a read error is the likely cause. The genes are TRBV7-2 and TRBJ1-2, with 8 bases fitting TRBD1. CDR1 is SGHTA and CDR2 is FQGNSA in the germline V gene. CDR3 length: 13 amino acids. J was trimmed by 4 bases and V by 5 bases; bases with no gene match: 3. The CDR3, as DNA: TGTGCCAGCAGCCCCGGACAGGGCTATGGCTACACCTGC. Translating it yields CASSPGQGYGYTC.

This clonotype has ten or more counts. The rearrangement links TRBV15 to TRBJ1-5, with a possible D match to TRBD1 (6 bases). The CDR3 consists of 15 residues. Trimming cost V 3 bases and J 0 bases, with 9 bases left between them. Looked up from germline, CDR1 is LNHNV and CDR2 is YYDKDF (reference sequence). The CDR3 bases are TGTGCCACCAGCAGTGGGGACAATAGCAATCAGCCCCAGCATTTT. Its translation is CATSSGDNSNQPQHF.

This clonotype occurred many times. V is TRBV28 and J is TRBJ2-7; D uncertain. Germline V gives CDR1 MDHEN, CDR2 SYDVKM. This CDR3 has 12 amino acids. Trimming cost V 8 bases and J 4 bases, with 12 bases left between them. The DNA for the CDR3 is TGTGCCAGCCACTCCCTAAGTTACGAGCAGTACTTC. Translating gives CASHSLSYEQYF.

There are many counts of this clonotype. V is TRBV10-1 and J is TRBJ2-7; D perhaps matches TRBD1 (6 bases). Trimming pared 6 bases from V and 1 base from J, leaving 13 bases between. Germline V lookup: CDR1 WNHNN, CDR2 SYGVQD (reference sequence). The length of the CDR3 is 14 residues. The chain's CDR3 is CASRERDKSYEQYF. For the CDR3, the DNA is TGCGCCAGCAGGGAGAGGGACAAATCCTACGAGCAGTACTTC.

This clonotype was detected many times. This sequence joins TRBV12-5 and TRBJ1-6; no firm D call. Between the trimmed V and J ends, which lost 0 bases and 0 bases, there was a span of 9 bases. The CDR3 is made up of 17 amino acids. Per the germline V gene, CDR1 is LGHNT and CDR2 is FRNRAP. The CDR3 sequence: CASGLVFESSYNSPLHF. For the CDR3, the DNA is TGTGCTAGTGGTTTGGTATTTGAGAGCTCCTATAATTCACCCCTCCACTTT.

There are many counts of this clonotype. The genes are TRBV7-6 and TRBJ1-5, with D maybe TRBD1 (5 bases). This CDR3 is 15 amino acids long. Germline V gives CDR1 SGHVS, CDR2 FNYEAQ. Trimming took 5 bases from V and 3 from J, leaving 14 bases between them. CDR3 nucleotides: TGTGCCAGCAGCAGAGCTCAGGGCGACAATCAGCCCCAGCATTTT. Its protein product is CASSRAQGDNQPQHF. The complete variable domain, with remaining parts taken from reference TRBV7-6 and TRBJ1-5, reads GAGVSQSPRYKVTKRGQDVALRCDPISGHVSLYWYRQALGQGPEFLTYFNYEAQQDKSGLPNDRFSAERPEGSISTLTIQRTEQRDSAMYRCASSRAQGDNQPQHFGDGTRLSIL.